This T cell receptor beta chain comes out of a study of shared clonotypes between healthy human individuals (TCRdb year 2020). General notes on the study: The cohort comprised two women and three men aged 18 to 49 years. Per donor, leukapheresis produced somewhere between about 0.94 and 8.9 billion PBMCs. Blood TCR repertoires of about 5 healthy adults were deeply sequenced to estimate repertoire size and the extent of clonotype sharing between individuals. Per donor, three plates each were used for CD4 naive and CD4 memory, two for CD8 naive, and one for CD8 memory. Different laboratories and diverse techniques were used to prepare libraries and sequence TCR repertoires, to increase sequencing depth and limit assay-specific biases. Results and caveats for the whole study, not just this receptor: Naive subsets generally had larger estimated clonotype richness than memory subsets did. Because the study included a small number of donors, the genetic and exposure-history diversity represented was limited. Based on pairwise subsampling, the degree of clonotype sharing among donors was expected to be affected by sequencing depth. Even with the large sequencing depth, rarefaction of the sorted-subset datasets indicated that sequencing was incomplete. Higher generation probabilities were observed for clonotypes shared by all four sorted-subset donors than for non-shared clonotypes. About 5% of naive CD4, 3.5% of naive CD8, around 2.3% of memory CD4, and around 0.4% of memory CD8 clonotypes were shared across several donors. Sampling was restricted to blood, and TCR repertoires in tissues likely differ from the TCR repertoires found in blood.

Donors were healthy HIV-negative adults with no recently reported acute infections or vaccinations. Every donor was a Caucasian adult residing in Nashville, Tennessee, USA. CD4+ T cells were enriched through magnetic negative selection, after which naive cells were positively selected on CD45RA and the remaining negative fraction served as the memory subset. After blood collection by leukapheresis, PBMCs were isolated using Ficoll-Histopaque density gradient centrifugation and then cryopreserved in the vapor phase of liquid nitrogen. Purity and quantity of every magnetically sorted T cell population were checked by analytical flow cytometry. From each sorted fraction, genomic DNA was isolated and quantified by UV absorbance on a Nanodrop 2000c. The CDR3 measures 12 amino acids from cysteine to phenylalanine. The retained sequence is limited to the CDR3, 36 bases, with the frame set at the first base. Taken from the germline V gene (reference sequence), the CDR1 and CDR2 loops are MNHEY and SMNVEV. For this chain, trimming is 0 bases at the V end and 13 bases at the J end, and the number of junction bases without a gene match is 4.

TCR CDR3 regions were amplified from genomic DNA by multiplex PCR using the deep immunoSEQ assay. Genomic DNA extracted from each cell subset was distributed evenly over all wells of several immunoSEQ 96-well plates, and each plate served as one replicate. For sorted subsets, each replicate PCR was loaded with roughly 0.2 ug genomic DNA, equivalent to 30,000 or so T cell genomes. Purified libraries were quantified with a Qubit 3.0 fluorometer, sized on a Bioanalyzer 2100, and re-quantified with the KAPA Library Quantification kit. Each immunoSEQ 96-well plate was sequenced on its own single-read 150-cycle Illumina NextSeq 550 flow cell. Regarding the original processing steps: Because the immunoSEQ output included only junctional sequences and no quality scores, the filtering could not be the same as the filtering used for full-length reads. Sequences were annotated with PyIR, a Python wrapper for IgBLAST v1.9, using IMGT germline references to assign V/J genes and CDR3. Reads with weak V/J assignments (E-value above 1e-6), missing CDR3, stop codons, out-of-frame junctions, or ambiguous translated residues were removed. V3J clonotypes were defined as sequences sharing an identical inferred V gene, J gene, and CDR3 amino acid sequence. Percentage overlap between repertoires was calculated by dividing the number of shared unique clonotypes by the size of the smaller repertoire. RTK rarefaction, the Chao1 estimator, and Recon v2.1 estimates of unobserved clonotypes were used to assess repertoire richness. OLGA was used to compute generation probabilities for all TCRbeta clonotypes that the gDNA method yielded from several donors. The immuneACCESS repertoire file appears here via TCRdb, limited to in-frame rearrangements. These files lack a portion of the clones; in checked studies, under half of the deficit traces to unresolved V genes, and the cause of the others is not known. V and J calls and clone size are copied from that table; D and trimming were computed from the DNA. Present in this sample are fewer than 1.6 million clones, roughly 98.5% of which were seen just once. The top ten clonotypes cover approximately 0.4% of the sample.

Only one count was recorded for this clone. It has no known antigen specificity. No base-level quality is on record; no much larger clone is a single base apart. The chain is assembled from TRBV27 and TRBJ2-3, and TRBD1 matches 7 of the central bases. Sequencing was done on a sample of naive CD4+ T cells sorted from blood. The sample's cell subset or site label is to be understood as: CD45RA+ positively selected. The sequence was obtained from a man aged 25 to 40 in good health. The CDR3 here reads CASSLSRGGKYF. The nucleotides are TGTGCCAGCAGTTTATCTCGAGGGGGCAAGTATTTT.